A selection of T cell receptor beta chains follows, all from one sample in a study of blood T cells in healthy people across ages. TCRdb processed the 5' RACE reads anew with MiXCR; each CDR3 protein has one entry. Of some 320,000 distinct CDR3 sequences in the sample, roughly a quarter were seen once. Sequencing was performed on blood. Receptors were obtained from a woman in her 70s in good health. Both conserved end residues are part of each CDR3. A D gene is named only where the DNA matches it firmly. Part of the rows lack a size; the others show once, few, many or a class for expanded clones.

clone_size	v_call	d_call	j_call	cdr3_aa	cdr3_nt
.	TRBV2	TRBD2	TRBJ2-1	CASSVSGRTGNEQFF	TGTGCCAGCAGTGTAAGCGGGAGGACGGGCAATGAGCAGTTCTTC
.	TRBV12-3/TRBV12-4	.	TRBJ1-1	CASSFRGDEAFF	TGTGCCAGCAGTTTCAGGGGCGATGAAGCTTTCTTT
.	TRBV6-1	.	TRBJ1-5	CASTGRGHSNQPQHF	TGTGCCAGTACTGGACGAGGGCATAGCAATCAGCCCCAGCATTTT
.	TRBV9	.	TRBJ1-2	CASSPDPDTYGYTF	TGTGCCAGCAGCCCTGACCCGGACACCTATGGCTACACCTTC
.	TRBV29-1	.	TRBJ1-3	CSVPADSGGDTIYF	TGCAGCGTTCCAGCGGACTCCGGCGGGGACACCATATATTTT
.	TRBV20-1	.	TRBJ1-5	CSASEAGPFSGQPQHF	TGCAGTGCTAGTGAAGCCGGGCCATTCTCGGGTCAGCCCCAGCATTTT
few	TRBV4-2	.	TRBJ2-3	CASSQDGQSTDTQYF	TGTGCCAGCAGCCAAGACGGACAGAGCACAGATACGCAGTATTTT
few	TRBV29-1	TRBD2	TRBJ2-7	CSVGGWGGRGPYEQCF	TGCAGCGTTGGAGGTTGGGGCGGGAGAGGACCCTACGAGCAGTGCTTC
few	TRBV2	.	TRBJ1-1	CASNFDSVKSTEAFF	TGTGCCAGCAATTTTGACAGCGTCAAGAGCACTGAAGCTTTCTTT
.	TRBV11-2	TRBD2	TRBJ2-1	CASSQLAGGHPEQFF	TGTGCCAGCAGCCAACTAGCGGGGGGCCACCCTGAGCAGTTCTTC
.	TRBV7-9	.	TRBJ2-3	CASSSQGPDTQYF	TGTGCCAGCAGCTCGCAGGGTCCAGATACGCAGTATTTT
.	TRBV20-1	TRBD1	TRBJ2-5	CSALRDSKETQYF	TGCAGTGCGCTCCGGGACAGCAAAGAGACCCAGTACTTC
.	TRBV3-1	.	TRBJ1-1	CASSSLGGTEAFF	TGTGCCAGCAGCTCATTGGGGGGCACTGAAGCTTTCTTT
.	TRBV10-3	.	TRBJ1-1	CAISETENAEAFF	TGTGCCATCAGTGAGACAGAGAACGCTGAAGCTTTCTTT
.	TRBV20-1	.	TRBJ2-1	CSATGLSDEQFF	TGCAGTGCCACAGGATTGTCCGATGAGCAGTTCTTC
.	TRBV5-1	.	TRBJ2-1	CASGALSSYNEQFF	TGCGCCAGCGGTGCGTTGAGCTCCTACAATGAGCAGTTCTTC
.	TRBV10-2	.	TRBJ2-1	CASSETGQYNEQFF	TGCGCCAGCAGTGAGACCGGGCAGTACAATGAGCAGTTCTTC